This TCR beta chain was sequenced in a study of CD8+ T cells in alopecia areata. Overall study context: Oral tofacitinib (5 to 10 mg twice daily) was administered to treated patients.

This sample's treatment: oral pan-JAK inhibitor, 5-10 mg twice daily. Between the trimmed V and J ends, which lost 2 bases and 3 bases, there was a span of 5 bases. This CDR3 comprises 13 residues. Germline V gives CDR1 SGHTA, CDR2 FQGNSA. With regard to this clone: Its antigen is still unknown.

RNA extraction was followed by reverse transcription into cDNA, which acted as the sequencing template. TCRdb keeps only in-frame clones here, not all; method: immunoSEQ multiplex PCR. The sample lists 120,000 or so clones; 61% were seen once. Whole-study findings and limits: Sequencing of scalp tissue also captures the resident alphabeta T cells of normal skin. Links between baseline CD8+ expansion and response need larger treated cohorts.

Sequencing was performed on CD4+ T cells sorted from blood, taken at week 4, from a patient treated with tofacitinib. V and J are TRBV7-2 and TRBJ1-3; D gene ambiguous. This TCR derives from a human donor with alopecia areata. CDR3 nucleotides: TGTGCCAGCAGCTTATGGCTTGGAAACACCATATATTTT. It specifies CASSLWLGNTIYF. The entire variable domain, with the rest obtained from reference TRBV7-2 and TRBJ1-3, is as follows: GAGVSQSPSNKVTEKGKDVELRCDPISGHTALYWYRQSLGQGLEFLIYFQGNSAPDKSGLPSDRFSAERTGGSVSTLTIQRTQQEDSAVYLCASSLWLGNTIYFGEGSWLTVV.